The T cell receptor beta chain under discussion was sequenced for a study of tumor and adjacent non-tumor tissue in lung cancer. Notes on the study in general: Top 100 clones took a larger repertoire share in normal lung.

RNA was extracted from bulk tissue without any cell sorting. More than 3 cm separated this lung sample from the edge of the tumor. CDR3 length: 13 residues. Germline CDR1 is MDHEN and CDR2 is SYDVKM. Three rounds of nested PCR, following a modified ARM-PCR protocol, produced the TCRbeta library. One entry per CDR3 protein, called by TCRdb with MiXCR from the multiplex PCR reads. The data show 50,000 or so distinct CDR3 sequences, roughly 69% seen once. Regarding this clonotype: Its antigen remains unidentified. A junction end diverges from the germline sequence, so it may reflect a read error.

The rearrangement links TRBV28 to TRBJ1-2; a possible D gene is TRBD1 (5 bases). This TCR was sampled from a woman aged 55-75 years with non-small cell lung cancer. The specimen was distant non-tumor lung tissue. The CDR3 sequence is CACSAGTFYGYTF. The CDR3 DNA is TGTGCCTGCAGTGCAGGGACCTTCTATGGCTACACCTTC.